The entry that follows covers one T cell receptor (beta chain) sequence. The isolated RNA, all of it, was reverse transcribed, so expressed TCRB transcripts were what got sequenced. Sequencing was performed with immunoSEQ multiplex PCR; in TCRdb, only in-frame clones are kept and a portion is missing. The table lists about 230,000 clones, 9.6% of them singletons, with 0.03% to 0.04% in the top ten. The data are from a study of beta chain features in type 1 diabetes. The CDR3 loop spans 15 amino acids. The V and J ends lost 6 bases and 1 base respectively, with 12 bases between them. Germline V CDR1 and CDR2: SNHLY, FYNNEI.

The chain links TRBV2 to TRBJ2-2; D is perhaps TRBD2 (5 bases). The sequence was obtained from a woman under 30 in good health. Sequencing input: naive CD4+ T cells from blood. The CDR3 region has the DNA TGTGCCAGCAGCCCCGGGGAATTGAACACCGGGGAGCTGTTTTTT. As protein: CASSPGELNTGELFF.